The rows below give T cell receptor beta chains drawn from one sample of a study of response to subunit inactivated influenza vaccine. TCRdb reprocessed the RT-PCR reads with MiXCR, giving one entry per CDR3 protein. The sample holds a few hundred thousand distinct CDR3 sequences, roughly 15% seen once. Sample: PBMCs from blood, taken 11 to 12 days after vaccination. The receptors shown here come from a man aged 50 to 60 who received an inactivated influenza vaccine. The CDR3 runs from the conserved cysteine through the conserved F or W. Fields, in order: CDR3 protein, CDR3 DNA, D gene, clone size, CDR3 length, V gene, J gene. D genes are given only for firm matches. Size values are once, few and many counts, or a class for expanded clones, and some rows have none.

CASDGQPQHF	TGCGCCAGCGACGGACAGCCCCAGCATTTT	NA	NA	10	TRBV10-1	TRBJ1-5
CASRSDRGPQETQYF	TGCGCCAGCAGATCGGACAGGGGGCCACAAGAGACCCAGTACTTC	TRBD1	NA	15	TRBV5-1	TRBJ2-5
CASSFTGGTLETQYF	TGTGCCAGCAGCTTTACAGGGGGCACATTAGAGACCCAGTACTTC	TRBD1	NA	15	TRBV11-1	TRBJ2-5
CASSLQAGGSDEQFF	TGTGCCAGCAGCTTGCAGGCGGGAGGGTCCGATGAGCAGTTCTTC	TRBD2	NA	15	TRBV5-4	TRBJ2-1
CASSPQRAEDYGYTF	TGCGCCAGCAGCCCTCAGCGGGCTGAAGACTATGGCTACACCTTC	NA	NA	15	TRBV4-1	TRBJ1-2
CASSLGPWETQYF	TGTGCCAGCAGTCTGGGTCCATGGGAGACCCAGTACTTC	NA	NA	13	TRBV7-9	TRBJ2-5
CASSFFYGQGGTEAFF	TGCGCCAGCAGCTTTTTTTATGGACAGGGGGGAACTGAAGCTTTCTTT	TRBD1	NA	16	TRBV5-1	TRBJ1-1
CASSLPQGQGLYEQYF	TGTGCCAGCAGTCTCCCCCAAGGACAGGGATTGTACGAGCAGTACTTC	TRBD1	few	16	TRBV28	TRBJ2-7
CASSLNQWGESGAYEQYF	TGTGCCAGCAGCTTAAATCAATGGGGCGAATCTGGGGCCTACGAGCAGTACTTC	NA	NA	18	TRBV13	TRBJ2-7
CASSPGDSPNQPQHF	TGTGCCAGCAGCCCGGGGGACAGCCCCAATCAGCCCCAGCATTTT	TRBD1	many	15	TRBV7-2	TRBJ1-5